This is a list of T cell receptor beta chains from one sample in a study of CD8 T cells in ankylosing spondylitis. TCRdb redid the calling of the 5' RACE reads with MiXCR, one entry per CDR3 protein. Here the sample spans some 90,000 distinct CDR3 sequences, more than 25% being singletons. Sequenced material: blood, either unsorted or a sorted T cell fraction (not recorded which). These receptor sequences come from a male donor with ankylosing spondylitis or in good health (not recorded which). Each CDR3 is given without its conserved first and last residue. Only some rows state a clone size, as once, few, many or a class for expanded clones.

V: TRBV6-5; J: TRBJ1-2; length: 14; size: NA; CDR3: ASSSPRRGFNYGYT
V: TRBV7-3; J: TRBJ2-7; length: 12; size: NA; CDR3: ASSLSSGSYEQY
V: TRBV7-8; J: TRBJ1-2; length: 12; size: NA; CDR3: ASSVGTGPYGYT
V: TRBV7-3; J: TRBJ2-5; length: 11; size: few; CDR3: ASSSGTSETQY
V: TRBV29-1; J: TRBJ2-3; length: 12; size: few; CDR3: SVKFGGGADTQY
V: TRBV2; J: TRBJ2-1; length: 12; size: NA; CDR3: ASKGLAGVGEQF
V: TRBV7-2; J: TRBJ1-6; length: 12; size: few; CDR3: ASRTGTGVSPLH
V: TRBV5-6; J: TRBJ2-1; length: 15; size: few; CDR3: ASSLLVGVVGDGEQF
V: TRBV5-1; J: TRBJ1-4; length: 15; size: NA; CDR3: ASSLVADGATNEKLF
V: TRBV12-3/TRBV12-4; J: TRBJ1-5; length: 15; size: few; CDR3: ASSSSQGFGSNQPQH
V: TRBV7-2; J: TRBJ2-5; length: 12; size: many; CDR3: ASSLDRGQETQY
V: TRBV10-3; J: TRBJ2-7; length: 13; size: few; CDR3: AITEGLAGDNEQY
V: TRBV20-1; J: TRBJ1-5; length: 8; size: NA; CDR3: SAGEQPQH
V: TRBV5-8; J: TRBJ2-5; length: 14; size: many; CDR3: ASSLARGTALKTQY
V: TRBV20-1; J: TRBJ2-7; length: 11; size: NA; CDR3: SVGRRRTYEQY
V: TRBV29-1; J: TRBJ1-2; length: 10; size: few; CDR3: SVADSPLGYT
V: TRBV5-1; J: TRBJ2-2; length: 14; size: few; CDR3: ASSLRQGARTGELF
V: TRBV5-1; J: TRBJ1-1; length: 11; size: few; CDR3: ASSFGLGTEAF
V: TRBV9; J: TRBJ2-3; length: 13; size: NA; CDR3: ASSSHRGGTDTQY
V: TRBV10-3; J: TRBJ1-1; length: 12; size: NA; CDR3: AIIDRRGDSEAF
V: TRBV10-3; J: TRBJ2-1; length: 13; size: NA; CDR3: AISEDTSGGLRQF
V: TRBV5-1; J: TRBJ2-1; length: 13; size: NA; CDR3: ASSFSLAGVNEQF
V: TRBV20-1; J: TRBJ2-3; length: 9; size: many; CDR3: SPGSGYTQY
V: TRBV27; J: TRBJ2-7; length: 10; size: NA; CDR3: ASRRDYYEQY
V: TRBV11-1; J: TRBJ2-1; length: 16; size: few; CDR3: ASSPRTSGGPSYNEQF
V: TRBV12-3/TRBV12-4; J: TRBJ2-7; length: 11; size: few; CDR3: ASSFDRGDEQY
V: TRBV15; J: TRBJ2-7; length: 13; size: NA; CDR3: ATSRERVSGYEQY
V: TRBV19; J: TRBJ1-2; length: 11; size: NA; CDR3: ASSMRTGGRYT
V: TRBV12-3/TRBV12-4; J: TRBJ2-2; length: 12; size: NA; CDR3: ASSSQEFTGELF
V: TRBV5-5; J: TRBJ2-5; length: 12; size: few; CDR3: ASSLGQNQETQY